This passage covers 11 T cell receptor beta chains from one sample sequenced in a study of PD-L1 blockade in urothelial cancer. Libraries were prepared by immunoSEQ multiplex PCR; TCRdb keeps only in-frame clonotypes and omits some of them. The sample records roughly 60,000 clones, over 75% being singletons. The sample here was PBMCs, taken around atezolizumab (anti-PD-L1) treatment. These receptors were obtained from a man in his 70s with urothelial cancer.

The chain is built from TRBV6-1 and TRBJ2-1, with D possibly matching TRBD1 (6 bases). Trimming shortened V by 5 bases and J by 9 bases, and 14 bases separated the two germline ends. The CDR3 is 13 amino acids. Germline V gene lookup returns CDR1 MNHNS and CDR2 SASEGT. CDR3 region: CASSKLQGGEQFF. Here the CDR3 DNA reads TGTGCCAGCAGTAAACTACAGGGTGGTGAGCAGTTCTTC.

The chain carries TRBV11-2 and TRBJ2-5; the D gene is possibly TRBD2 (5 bases). CDR1 and CDR2 (germline): SGHAT, FQNNGV. Trimming stripped 5 bases from V and 5 bases from J, with 12 bases between. The CDR3 contains 13 residues. The DNA for the CDR3 is TGTGCCAGCAGCGGCATTGCGGGTGAGACCCAGTACTTC. Protein sequence: CASSGIAGETQYF. The full variable domain, its missing parts supplied by reference TRBV11-2 and TRBJ2-5, is EAGVAQSPRYKIIEKRQSVAFWCNPISGHATLYWYQQILGQGPKLLIQFQNNGVVDDSQLPKDRFSAERLKGVDSTLKIQPAKLEDSAVYLCASSGIAGETQYFGPGTRLLVL.

The chain joins TRBV5-1 to TRBJ2-1; 12 bases map to TRBD2. Germline V lookup: CDR1 SGHRS, CDR2 YFSETQ. Trimming took 4 bases from V and 5 from J; bases not matched to a gene: 4. The CDR3 runs to 15 residues. The CDR3 loop is CASSRTSGTDNEQFF. CDR3 sequence (DNA): TGCGCCAGCAGCCGGACTAGCGGGACGGACAATGAGCAGTTCTTC.

V gene TRBV6-5 combines with J gene TRBJ1-2; a possible D gene is TRBD1 (6 bases). Germline-derived CDR1 and CDR2 are MNHEY and SVGAGI. CDR3 size: 15 residues. Trimming left V 2 bases short and J 7 bases short, with 17 bases between. The DNA for the CDR3 is TGTGCCAGCAGTTACGGCGCCAGGGGTGGGAGTGGCTACACCTTC. Encoded protein: CASSYGARGGSGYTF.

This chain links TRBV6-5 with TRBJ1-1; tentative D call: TRBD1 (6 bases). The CDR3 has 13 amino acids. The germline V and J ends were trimmed by 5 bases and 7 bases, with 14 bases remaining between them. Germline V gene sequence: CDR1 MNHEY, CDR2 SVGAGI. CDR3: CASSSGQSREAFF. The CDR3 DNA sequence: TGTGCCAGCAGTAGCGGACAGTCCCGTGAAGCTTTCTTT.

V and J are TRBV11-3 and TRBJ2-2, with TRBD2 matching over 7 bases. Germline V gene sequence: CDR1 SGHNT, CDR2 YENEEA. With V trimmed by 3 bases and J by 2 bases, 3 bases remained unmatched. The CDR3 extends over 15 amino acids. The CDR3 DNA reads TGTGCCAGCAGCTTGGGAGGGCAAAACACCGGGGAGCTGTTTTTT. Its protein product is CASSLGGQNTGELFF. The entire variable domain, with the rest obtained from reference TRBV11-3 and TRBJ2-2, is as follows: EAGVVQSPRYKIIEKKQPVAFWCNPISGHNTLYWYLQNLGQGPELLIRYENEEAVDDSQLPKDRFSAERLKGVDSTLKIQPAELGDSAVYLCASSLGGQNTGELFFGEGSRLTVL.

The gene calls are TRBV23-1 and TRBJ2-2; D is perhaps TRBD1 (6 bases). TRBV23-1 is annotated as an ORF whose role is uncertain. CDR3 size: 19 residues. Trimming stripped 0 bases from V and 1 base from J, with 18 bases between. The CDR3 bases are TGCGCCAGCAGTCAATCCCTACAGGGACCCGCCGGGAACACCGGGGAGCTGTTTTTT. Its translation: CASSQSLQGPAGNTGELFF.

The chain joins TRBV7-9 to TRBJ2-7; TRBD2 might be the D (7 bases). CDR1 and CDR2 (germline): SEHNR, FQNEAQ (reference sequence). This CDR3 region has 14 residues. The germline V and J ends were trimmed by 6 bases and 9 bases, with 21 bases remaining between them. The CDR3: CASSLHLAGAVQYF. In DNA form, the CDR3 reads TGTGCCAGCAGTTTGCACCTTGCGGGGGCGGTGCAGTACTTC. The variable domain in full, with the rest retrieved from reference TRBV7-9 and TRBJ2-7, is DTGVSQNPRHKITKRGQNVTFRCDPISEHNRLYWYRQTLGQGPEFLTYFQNEAQLEKSRLLSDRFSAERPKGSFSTLEIQRTEQGDSAMYLCASSLHLAGAVQYFGPGTRLTVT.

The CDR3 DNA is TGTGCCACCAGCAGAGATCCAGGGGATACGCAGTATTTT. It codes for CATSRDPGDTQYF. The chain combines TRBV15 with TRBJ2-3, with D possibly TRBD1 on 5 matching bases. V shed 0 bases and J shed 6 bases, with 7 bases lying between them. In germline, CDR1 is LNHNV, CDR2 YYDKDF (reference sequence). The CDR3 is 13 amino acids.

The V and J genes are TRBV15 and TRBJ1-5, with D possibly being TRBD1 (5 bases). The V end lost 0 bases, the J end lost 6 bases, and 12 bases lay between the germline ends. This CDR3 region has 15 residues. CDR1 is LNHNV, CDR2 YYDKDF, per germline (reference sequence). The DNA of the CDR3 is TGTGCCACCAGCAGAGATCTCAGGGTCATTCAGCCCCAGCATTTT. Its protein is CATSRDLRVIQPQHF.

This clone was seen just once. The rearrangement links TRBV5-5 to TRBJ1-2; 8 nucleotides agree with TRBD1. CDR3 size: 15 residues. The V segment lost 1 base and the J segment 3 bases; nucleotides outside the gene matches: 5. CDR1 SGHKS and CDR2 YYEKEE come from the germline V gene (reference sequence). In DNA, the CDR3 is TGTGCCAGCAGCTTGCGGACAGGGTCACACTATGGCTACACCTTC. This sequence encodes CASSLRTGSHYGYTF.